This T cell receptor (beta chain) was found in a study of T cell responses to AZD1222 COVID-19 vaccine. Findings and caveats of the study: Donors were chiefly white British, with a greater number of females, and clonal diversity was perhaps underestimated. Regions 160-218 and 743-854 dominated among vaccine-associated CD4 TCRs spanning spike. Spike-specific TCR breadth and depth rose after two AZD1222 doses.

The CDR3 is made up of 16 amino acids. Germline CDR1 reads SGDLS; CDR2 reads YYNGEE. The V gene lost 0 bases and the J gene lost 1 base, with 13 bases spanning the gap. Turning to this clone: Its specificity is not known.

This table comes from immunoSEQ multiplex PCR, and its TCRdb copy is limited to in-frame clones, with some not included. Among roughly 120,000 clones listed, roughly 84% were seen once. The rearrangement joins TRBV9 to TRBJ1-2; D is possibly TRBD1 (5 bases). Sequenced here: peripheral blood, sampled on day 0 of AZD1222 vaccination. The clonotype originates from an adult in good health. The CDR3 region has the DNA TGTGCCAGCAGCGTAGGGTGGGGCCCCGATAACTATGGCTACACCTTC. The encoded protein is CASSVGWGPDNYGYTF.